The rows below give T cell receptor beta chains drawn from one sample of a study of molecular identifiers for immune sequencing clone quantification. TCRdb reprocessed the PCR reads with MiXCR, giving one entry per CDR3 protein. The profile shows more than 450,000 distinct CDR3 sequences, approximately 25% of them singletons. The material sequenced was naive CD8+ T cells from blood, with Jurkat cell RNA spiked in. The receptors were gathered from a human donor in good health. Some libraries in this study had Jurkat cell RNA spiked in. CDR3s include the opening cysteine and the closing phenylalanine or tryptophan. The D gene is left open where the match is weak. A row's size may be missing; if present it is once, few, many or a size class.

CASSLDIIVGHLYTGELFF	TGTGCCAGCAGCTTAGATATTATAGTTGGACACCTTTACACCGGGGAGCTGTTTTTT	.	.	TRBV11-3	TRBJ2-2
CASTPGGALAKNIQYF	TGTGCCAGCACCCCGGGGGGGGCCTTAGCCAAAAACATTCAGTACTTC	TRBD2	.	TRBV6-5	TRBJ2-4
CASSKELVDIDSFEQYF	TGTGCCAGCAGCAAAGAGTTAGTCGACATTGACTCGTTCGAGCAGTACTTC	.	.	TRBV21-1	TRBJ2-7
CASSEEAGRSYEQYF	TGTGCCAGCAGTGAAGAGGCGGGGAGAAGCTACGAGCAGTACTTC	.	many	TRBV2	TRBJ2-7
CASSLWGAHSIEAFF	TGTGCCAGCAGCTTGTGGGGCGCACACAGTATTGAAGCTTTCTTT	.	few	TRBV5-6	TRBJ1-1
CASTPSGEGTDTQYF	TGCGCCAGCACCCCGAGCGGGGAAGGCACAGATACGCAGTATTTT	TRBD2	many	TRBV23-1	TRBJ2-3
CAWDASGSGGSKETQYF	TGTGCCTGGGATGCCTCAGGTAGCGGGGGGTCGAAAGAGACCCAGTACTTC	TRBD2	.	TRBV30	TRBJ2-5
CSAGQGAGSTDTQYF	TGCAGCGCCGGACAGGGGGCGGGAAGCACAGATACGCAGTATTTT	TRBD1	many	TRBV29-1	TRBJ2-3
CASRKGAGELFF	TGTGCCAGTAGGAAGGGCGCCGGGGAGCTGTTTTTT	.	few	TRBV19	TRBJ2-2
CASCQQSGLWYNEQFF	TGCGCCAGCTGCCAGCAGTCGGGACTCTGGTACAATGAGCAGTTCTTC	.	.	TRBV4-1	TRBJ2-1
CASSFPTSGGADTQYF	TGTGCCAGCAGCTTTCCGACTAGCGGGGGTGCAGATACGCAGTATTTT	TRBD2	many	TRBV7-9	TRBJ2-3
CASSFIPGTAYEQYF	TGTGCCAGCAGTTTTATCCCCGGGACAGCCTACGAGCAGTACTTC	TRBD1	.	TRBV12-3/TRBV12-4	TRBJ2-7
CASGFGQNTEAFF	TGTGCTAGTGGTTTTGGCCAAAACACTGAAGCTTTCTTT	.	many	TRBV12-5	TRBJ1-1
CASNLYAGGSDTQYF	TGTGCCAGCAACCTTTACGCAGGGGGTTCAGATACGCAGTATTTT	TRBD1	few	TRBV6-2/TRBV6-3	TRBJ2-3
CASNPLAGSETQYF	TGTGCCAGCAACCCCTTGGCAGGGTCAGAGACCCAGTACTTC	.	.	TRBV7-6	TRBJ2-5
CASSLWTGGGVEQYF	TGCGCCAGCAGCCTTTGGACAGGGGGCGGTGTCGAGCAGTACTTC	TRBD1	.	TRBV4-3	TRBJ2-7
CASSFQLVPGQGAVDYGYTF	TGTGCCAGCAGCTTCCAACTTGTCCCGGGACAGGGGGCGGTAGACTATGGCTACACCTTC	TRBD1	few	TRBV7-9	TRBJ1-2
CASSYPSEWEREGSTDTQYF	TGTGCCAGCAGTTACCCTAGCGAGTGGGAGAGGGAAGGTAGCACAGATACGCAGTATTTT	.	.	TRBV6-2/TRBV6-3	TRBJ2-3
CATSSEGDQPQHF	TGTGCCACCAGCTCAGAAGGTGATCAGCCCCAGCATTTT	.	many	TRBV15	TRBJ1-5
CASSQGIGSTETQYF	TGTGCCAGCAGCCAAGGGATTGGGTCCACAGAGACCCAGTACTTC	.	few	TRBV7-9	TRBJ2-5
CASSFSGGSSYEQYF	TGTGCCAGCAGTTTCTCCGGGGGAAGCTCCTACGAGCAGTACTTC	.	.	TRBV27	TRBJ2-7
CASSTSGNQETQYF	TGTGCCAGCAGCACTAGCGGCAATCAAGAGACCCAGTACTTC	TRBD2	few	TRBV27	TRBJ2-5
CASSPTLGRSTGELFF	TGTGCCAGCAGTCCGACCCTAGGGCGGAGCACCGGGGAGCTGTTTTTT	.	.	TRBV27	TRBJ2-2
CASSLGLAASGEQYF	TGTGCCAGCAGCCTCGGACTAGCTGCTTCGGGCGAGCAGTACTTC	TRBD2	.	TRBV7-8	TRBJ2-7
CASRLAGSSYEQYF	TGTGCCAGCCGACTAGCGGGGAGCTCCTACGAGCAGTACTTC	TRBD2	many	TRBV28	TRBJ2-7